The clone carrying this T cell receptor (beta chain) turned up a few times. The antigen is unknown. This sample stems from a study of T cell repertoires in cytomegalovirus infection. On the study more broadly: Peptides in the study included HLA-C-restricted and HLA-B-restricted CMV epitopes. Public TCR beta signatures indicated both CMV infection and matching HLA type.

The CDR3 consists of 16 residues. The V and J ends lost 7 bases and 1 base, in that order; junction bases with no gene match: 7. The germline V gene encodes CDR1 MNHNS and CDR2 SASEGT. TCRdb passed the reads through MiXCR, listing each CDR3 protein once. Of over 250,000 distinct CDR3 sequences in the sample, less than 25% are singletons; the top ten hold approximately 19%. V usage is TRBV6-1 and J usage is TRBJ1-1; 12 bases match TRBD1. The sequence was obtained from a human donor in good health (CMV status not recorded). Some clones in this sample may be carry-over from other donors' samples. Sample: cultured PBMCs, taken from culture after CMV antigen stimulation. This CDR3 reads CASNPGTGGGNTEAFF. The CDR3 DNA sequence: TGTGCCAGCAACCCCGGGACAGGGGGCGGGAACACTGAAGCTTTCTTT.